These T cell receptor beta chains were read from a single sample in a study of long-term antiretroviral therapy in people with HIV. The method was immunoSEQ multiplex PCR; TCRdb's version includes in-frame clones alone and lacks a portion of them. Among some 28,000 clones, roughly 88% were seen once, and the ten largest hold 7.5% to 9.5%. This specimen consisted of unsorted PBMCs, obtained 3 years after starting antiretroviral therapy. These receptors came from a man between 35 and 55 years old with HIV. Each CDR3 is given without its conserved first and last residue. Fields, in order: CDR3 protein, clone size, J gene, V gene. Clone size is shown for a subset of rows, as once, few, many or a class of expanded clone.

cdr3_aa: ASSPGTLNTEAF
clone_size: .
j_call: TRBJ1-1
v_call: TRBV18

cdr3_aa: ASRNVGSYEQY
clone_size: .
j_call: TRBJ2-7
v_call: TRBV5-6

cdr3_aa: ASSLQRNTEAF
clone_size: once
j_call: TRBJ1-1
v_call: TRBV7-9

cdr3_aa: ASSFSHGKDLY
clone_size: few
j_call: TRBJ2-5
v_call: TRBV7-3

cdr3_aa: ASSLRPPGGGTDTQY
clone_size: .
j_call: TRBJ2-3
v_call: TRBV27

cdr3_aa: ASSFGTRGSPLH
clone_size: .
j_call: TRBJ1-6
v_call: TRBV11-1

cdr3_aa: ASTLRGGFTEAF
clone_size: .
j_call: TRBJ1-1
v_call: TRBV13

cdr3_aa: ASSTGTLGPYGYT
clone_size: few
j_call: TRBJ1-2
v_call: TRBV19

cdr3_aa: AISEFGGEANVLT
clone_size: .
j_call: TRBJ2-6
v_call: TRBV10-3

cdr3_aa: ASSQARGVNTEAF
clone_size: .
j_call: TRBJ1-1
v_call: TRBV7-9

cdr3_aa: ASSSHGGLAGQETQY
clone_size: .
j_call: TRBJ2-5
v_call: TRBV7-3

cdr3_aa: ASSSTETTNEKLF
clone_size: .
j_call: TRBJ1-4
v_call: TRBV11-2

cdr3_aa: ASSEPFEAF
clone_size: few
j_call: TRBJ1-1
v_call: TRBV6-1

cdr3_aa: ATETGANSNQPQH
clone_size: .
j_call: TRBJ1-5
v_call: TRBV6-1

cdr3_aa: ASSTLGLSSYEQY
clone_size: once
j_call: TRBJ2-7
v_call: TRBV28

cdr3_aa: ASSLFTGTYSYEQY
clone_size: .
j_call: TRBJ2-7
v_call: TRBV5-1

cdr3_aa: ASSTDVSSYNEQF
clone_size: .
j_call: TRBJ2-1
v_call: TRBV27

cdr3_aa: ASSQSPRDLTNEKLF
clone_size: .
j_call: TRBJ1-4
v_call: TRBV27

cdr3_aa: ASTGVGGRVTEAF
clone_size: .
j_call: TRBJ1-1
v_call: TRBV2

cdr3_aa: ASSLDRVSYNEQF
clone_size: once
j_call: TRBJ2-1
v_call: TRBV5-1

cdr3_aa: ASSSGDRVGYT
clone_size: .
j_call: TRBJ1-2
v_call: TRBV5-6

cdr3_aa: ASSSRTSGGSNTGELF
clone_size: .
j_call: TRBJ2-2
v_call: TRBV7-6

cdr3_aa: ASSLLGTQAYEQY
clone_size: .
j_call: TRBJ2-7
v_call: TRBV6-6

cdr3_aa: ASSAGGGGSSYNEQF
clone_size: .
j_call: TRBJ2-1
v_call: TRBV13

cdr3_aa: ASSEWGSITNPYNEQF
clone_size: .
j_call: TRBJ2-1
v_call: TRBV25-1

cdr3_aa: ASSPSTGGDYGYT
clone_size: few
j_call: TRBJ1-2
v_call: TRBV19

cdr3_aa: ASSSSGREETQY
clone_size: .
j_call: TRBJ2-5
v_call: TRBV28

cdr3_aa: ASSLQGGNTEAF
clone_size: .
j_call: TRBJ1-1
v_call: TRBV7-9

cdr3_aa: ASSLGTGGEKLF
clone_size: .
j_call: TRBJ1-4
v_call: TRBV7-9

cdr3_aa: ASSQDPPDEQF
clone_size: .
j_call: TRBJ2-1
v_call: TRBV4-1

cdr3_aa: ATSRDGSGFEAF
clone_size: .
j_call: TRBJ1-1
v_call: TRBV15

cdr3_aa: ASSYSTDTQY
clone_size: once
j_call: TRBJ2-3
v_call: TRBV10-1

cdr3_aa: AWKVGQDGYT
clone_size: .
j_call: TRBJ1-2
v_call: TRBV30

cdr3_aa: ASSPGTHSYEQY
clone_size: .
j_call: TRBJ2-7
v_call: TRBV18

cdr3_aa: ASIWEAGAHTDTQY
clone_size: .
j_call: TRBJ2-3
v_call: TRBV7-9

cdr3_aa: ASSSRLVVYNEQF
clone_size: few
j_call: TRBJ2-1
v_call: TRBV6-5

cdr3_aa: ASSFGSPVNTGELF
clone_size: .
j_call: TRBJ2-2
v_call: TRBV7-9

cdr3_aa: ASSNSPGQRYEKLF
clone_size: once
j_call: TRBJ1-4
v_call: TRBV5-1

cdr3_aa: ASSPGTSGIGEQF
clone_size: .
j_call: TRBJ2-1
v_call: TRBV5-1

cdr3_aa: ASREGPRDTQY
clone_size: .
j_call: TRBJ2-3
v_call: TRBV2

cdr3_aa: ASSYEAGFYEQY
clone_size: .
j_call: TRBJ2-7
v_call: TRBV11-2

cdr3_aa: ASSQGGGGSGYEQF
clone_size: .
j_call: TRBJ2-1
v_call: TRBV6-1

cdr3_aa: ATSRDRVVGGNTIY
clone_size: .
j_call: TRBJ1-3
v_call: TRBV15

cdr3_aa: ASSFGGVVTGGTNYGYT
clone_size: .
j_call: TRBJ1-2
v_call: TRBV5-1

cdr3_aa: ASSYTGTGNTIY
clone_size: .
j_call: TRBJ1-3
v_call: TRBV5-1

cdr3_aa: ASSPSRRTGGSGD
clone_size: .
j_call: TRBJ1-2
v_call: TRBV5-5

cdr3_aa: ASGLVQLRGANYGYT
clone_size: .
j_call: TRBJ1-2
v_call: TRBV12-5

cdr3_aa: ASSLGGAGNTIY
clone_size: .
j_call: TRBJ1-3
v_call: TRBV7-8